This TCR beta chain was obtained from a study of OX40 agonist ivuxolimab in advanced cancers. In the study overall: Partial responses were achieved by three patients, one with hepatocellular carcinoma and two with cutaneous melanoma.

Points from the study as a whole: Patients with a partial response at 0.1-3.0 mg/kg had among the lowest clonal expansion.

Comments on this clone: Its antigen remains unknown.

Unmatched junction bases numbered 5, after V lost 4 bases and J lost 3 bases. CDR3 length equals 14 residues. The germline V gene encodes CDR1 MDHEN and CDR2 SYDVKM. Assay used: immunoSEQ multiplex PCR; TCRdb lists only in-frame clones, some missing. The sample carries approximately 19,000 clones, 70% to 90% recorded once. The receptor comes from an adult with an advanced solid tumor such as melanoma, head and neck, liver or kidney cancer. This rearrangement joins TRBV28 to TRBJ2-5; 7 bases align to TRBD1. The sample in question was CD4+ or CD8+ T cells sorted from blood, obtained in a trial of the OX40 agonist ivuxolimab. The CDR3 sequence is CASSSVRGKETQYF. The CDR3 DNA follows: TGTGCCAGCAGTTCCGTCAGGGGGAAAGAGACCCAGTACTTC.